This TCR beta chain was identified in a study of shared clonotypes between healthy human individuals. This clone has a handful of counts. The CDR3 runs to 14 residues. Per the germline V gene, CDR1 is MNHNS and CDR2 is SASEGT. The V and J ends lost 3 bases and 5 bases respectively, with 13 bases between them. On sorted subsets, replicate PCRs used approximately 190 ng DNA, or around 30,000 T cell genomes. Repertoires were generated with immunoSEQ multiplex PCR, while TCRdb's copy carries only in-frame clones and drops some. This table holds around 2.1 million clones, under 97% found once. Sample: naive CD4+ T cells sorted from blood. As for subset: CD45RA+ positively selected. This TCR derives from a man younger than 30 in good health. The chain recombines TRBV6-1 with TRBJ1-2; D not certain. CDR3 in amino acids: CASSEGTVGYGYTF. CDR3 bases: TGTGCCAGCAGTGAGGGCACTGTGGGATATGGCTACACCTTC.